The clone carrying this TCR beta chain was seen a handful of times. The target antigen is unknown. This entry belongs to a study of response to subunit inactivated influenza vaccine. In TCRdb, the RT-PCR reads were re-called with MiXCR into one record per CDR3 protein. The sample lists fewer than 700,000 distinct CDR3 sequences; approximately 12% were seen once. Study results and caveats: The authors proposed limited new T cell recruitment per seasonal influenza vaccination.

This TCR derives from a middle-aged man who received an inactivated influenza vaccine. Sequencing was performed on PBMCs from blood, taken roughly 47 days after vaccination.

The CDR3 DNA sequence: TGTGCCAGCAGCCACGGCGGGAGGGCCACCGGGGAGCTGTTTTTT. Amino acids: CASSHGGRATGELFF. The V call is TRBV4-2, the J call TRBJ2-2; 9 bases line up with TRBD2. CDR3 size: 15 residues. Losses at the gene ends were 3 bases for V and 4 bases for J; bases not matched to a gene: 3. Germline V gene lookup returns CDR1 LGHNA and CDR2 YNFKEQ.